This T cell receptor (beta chain) stems from a study of OX40 agonist ivuxolimab in advanced cancers. Overall study context: The dose of intravenous ivuxolimab that patients received every 2 weeks ranged from 0.01 to 10 mg/kg. Patients enrolled in dose escalation were diagnosed with hepatocellular carcinoma, melanoma, renal cell or head and neck cancer. General study findings and limits: Dose levels from 0.1 to 3.0 mg/kg saw CD4+ and CD8+ blood T cells expand clonally by week 6.

The CDR3 has 17 amino acids. Germline V gene sequence: CDR1 SGHTA, CDR2 FQGNSA. The V gene lost 4 bases and the J gene lost 5 bases, with 23 bases spanning the gap. Assay used: immunoSEQ multiplex PCR; TCRdb lists only in-frame clones, some missing. This sample has more than 85,000 clones, with about nine tenths found just once. In regard to this clone: Its antigen is unidentified.

A history of autoimmune disease or systemic immunosuppression excluded patients. This sequence was found in an adult with an advanced solid tumor such as melanoma, head and neck, liver or kidney cancer. V gene TRBV7-2 combines with J gene TRBJ1-2; maybe TRBD1 (5 bases). The sample was CD4+ or CD8+ T cells sorted from blood, taken in a trial of the OX40 agonist ivuxolimab. CDR3 sequence (DNA): TGTGCCAGCAGCTCCCCTCATGGGGGTGGGGAAGTGTATGGCTACACCTTC. It codes for CASSSPHGGGEVYGYTF.